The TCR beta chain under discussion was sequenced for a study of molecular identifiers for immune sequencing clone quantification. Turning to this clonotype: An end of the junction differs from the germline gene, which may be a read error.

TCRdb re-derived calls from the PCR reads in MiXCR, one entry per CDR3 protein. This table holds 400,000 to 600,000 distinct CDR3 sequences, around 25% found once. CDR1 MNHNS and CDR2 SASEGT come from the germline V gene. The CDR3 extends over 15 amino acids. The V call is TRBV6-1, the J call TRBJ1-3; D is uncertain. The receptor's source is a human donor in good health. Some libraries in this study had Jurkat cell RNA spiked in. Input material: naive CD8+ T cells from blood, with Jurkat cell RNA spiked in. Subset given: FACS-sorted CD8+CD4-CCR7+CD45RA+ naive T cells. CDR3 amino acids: CASSEIRFSGNTICF. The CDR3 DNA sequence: TGTGCCAGCAGTGAAATAAGGTTCTCTGGAAACACCATATGTTTT.